The entry that follows covers one T cell receptor (beta chain) sequence. This record belongs to a study of molecular identifiers for immune sequencing clone quantification. With 1 base removed from V and 3 bases from J, the gap between germline ends came to 16 bases. CDR1 is DFQATT, CDR2 SNEGSKA, per germline (reference sequence). The CDR3 length is 15 residues. Bulk TCR libraries were made with methods that had been previously described and with listed TCR primers. TCRdb ran MiXCR on the PCR reads and lists one entry per CDR3 protein. The sample has tens of thousands of distinct CDR3 sequences; around a quarter are singletons.

The sample comprised naive CD8+ T cells from blood, with Jurkat cell RNA spiked in. Sample subset: FACS-sorted CD8+CD4-CCR7+CD45RA+ naive T cells. J is TRBJ2-7 and V is TRBV20-1, with D possibly matching TRBD2 (6 bases). The source is a human donor in good health. Some libraries in this study had Jurkat cell RNA spiked in. The CDR3 DNA is TGCAGTGCTAGAGTCTCTGGAGGGTTTGTCTACGAGCAGTACTTC. It yields the protein CSARVSGGFVYEQYF.